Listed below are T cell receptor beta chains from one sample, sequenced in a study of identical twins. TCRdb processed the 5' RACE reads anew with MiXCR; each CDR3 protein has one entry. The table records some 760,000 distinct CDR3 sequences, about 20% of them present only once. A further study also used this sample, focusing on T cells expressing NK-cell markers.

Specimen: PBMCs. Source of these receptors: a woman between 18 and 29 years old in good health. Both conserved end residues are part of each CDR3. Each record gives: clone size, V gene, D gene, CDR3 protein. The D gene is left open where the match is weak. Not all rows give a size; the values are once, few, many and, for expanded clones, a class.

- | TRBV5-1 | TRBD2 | CASMGAGRTDTQYF
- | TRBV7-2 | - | CASSSRTAPNTEAFF
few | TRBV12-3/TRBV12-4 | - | CASSLSRVDGYTF
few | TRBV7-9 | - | CASRWRGEKLFF
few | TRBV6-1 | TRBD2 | CASSREGAGANVLTF
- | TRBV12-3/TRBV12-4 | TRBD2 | CASSGLAERLNEQYF
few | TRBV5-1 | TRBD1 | CASSFGQGGRTEAFF
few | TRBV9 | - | CASSVVDDQSGTQYF
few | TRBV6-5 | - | CASSYSLSKDGYTF
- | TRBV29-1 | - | CSVEGPRTDTQYF
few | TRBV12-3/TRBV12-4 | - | CASSLRSSNYGYTF
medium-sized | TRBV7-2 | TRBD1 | CASSLSGTGSYEQYF
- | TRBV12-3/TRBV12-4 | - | CASSFRQENEKLFF
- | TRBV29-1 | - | CSVDGGPYGYTF
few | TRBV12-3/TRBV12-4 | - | CASSYVQQEQFF
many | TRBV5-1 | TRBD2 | CASGAGGPDEQFF
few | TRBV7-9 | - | CASSLGSAVADTQYF
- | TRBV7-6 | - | CASSSGLWETQYF
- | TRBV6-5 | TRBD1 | CASSFAGTGRTGELFF
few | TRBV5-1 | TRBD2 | CASSYSAGEVSEQYF
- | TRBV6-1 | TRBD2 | CASRPGLDNEQFF
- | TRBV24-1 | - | CATSGPEETQYF
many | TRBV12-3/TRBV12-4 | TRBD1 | CASSRTGVSEQYF
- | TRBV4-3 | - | CASSQDLGREQFF
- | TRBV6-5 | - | CASSYQAGQNEKLFF